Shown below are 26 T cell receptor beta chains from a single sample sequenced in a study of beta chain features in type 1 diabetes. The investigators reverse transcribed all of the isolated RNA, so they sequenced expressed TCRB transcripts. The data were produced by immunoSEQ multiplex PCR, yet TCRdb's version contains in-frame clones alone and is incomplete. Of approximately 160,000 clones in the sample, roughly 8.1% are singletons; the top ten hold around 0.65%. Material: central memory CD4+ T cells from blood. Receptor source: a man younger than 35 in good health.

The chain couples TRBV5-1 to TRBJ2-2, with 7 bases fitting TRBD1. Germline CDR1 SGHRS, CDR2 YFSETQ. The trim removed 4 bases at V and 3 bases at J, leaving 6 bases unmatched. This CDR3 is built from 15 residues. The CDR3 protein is CASSPGQEDTGELFF. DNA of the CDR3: TGCGCCAGCAGCCCCGGACAGGAGGACACCGGGGAGCTGTTTTTT. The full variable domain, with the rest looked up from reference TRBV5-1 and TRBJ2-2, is KAGVTQTPRYLIKTRGQQVTLSCSPISGHRSVSWYQQTPGQGLQFLFEYFSETQRNKGNFPGRFSGRQFSNSRSEMNVSTLELGDSALYLCASSPGQEDTGELFFGEGSRLTVL.

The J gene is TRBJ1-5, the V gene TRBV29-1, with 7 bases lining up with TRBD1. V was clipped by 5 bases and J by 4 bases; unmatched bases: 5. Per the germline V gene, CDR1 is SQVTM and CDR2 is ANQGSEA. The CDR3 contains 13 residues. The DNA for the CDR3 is TGCAGCGTTAACGCAGGGGGTAATCAGCCCCAGCATTTT. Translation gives CSVNAGGNQPQHF.

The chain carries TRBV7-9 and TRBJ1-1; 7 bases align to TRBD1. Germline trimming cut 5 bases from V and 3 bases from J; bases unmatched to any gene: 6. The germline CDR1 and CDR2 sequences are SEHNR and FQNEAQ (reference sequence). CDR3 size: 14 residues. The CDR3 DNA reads TGTGCCAGCAGCCAATTTACAGGGGACACTGAAGCTTTCTTT. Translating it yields CASSQFTGDTEAFF.

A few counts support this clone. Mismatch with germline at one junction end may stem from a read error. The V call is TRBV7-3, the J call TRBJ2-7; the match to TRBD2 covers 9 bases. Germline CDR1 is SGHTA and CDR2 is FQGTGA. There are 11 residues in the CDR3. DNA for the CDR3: TGTGCCAGCAGTGACGGGACTAGCTTAATCTTC. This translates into CASSDGTSLIF. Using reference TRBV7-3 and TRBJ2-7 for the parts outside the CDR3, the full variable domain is GAGVSQTPSNKVTEKGKYVELRCDPISGHTALYWYRQSLGQGPEFLIYFQGTGAADDSGLPNDRFFAVRPEGSVSTLKIQRTERGDSAVYLCASSDGTSLIFGPGTRLTVT.

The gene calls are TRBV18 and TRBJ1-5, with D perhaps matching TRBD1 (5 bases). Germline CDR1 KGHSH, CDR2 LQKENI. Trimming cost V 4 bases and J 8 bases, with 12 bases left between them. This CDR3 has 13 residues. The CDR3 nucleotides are TGTGCCAGCTCACGGGACTGGTCTGAGCCCCAGCATTTT. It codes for CASSRDWSEPQHF.

The CDR3 sequence is CASSPGQANQPQHF. In nucleotides, the CDR3 is TGTGCCAGCAGCCCTGGACAGGCAAATCAGCCCCAGCATTTT. The chain is built from TRBV7-2 and TRBJ1-5, with 7 bases that match TRBD1. V was clipped by 5 bases and J by 4 bases; unmatched bases: 5. Germline values: CDR1 SGHTA, CDR2 FQGNSA. The length of the CDR3 is 14 residues. Drawing the rest from reference TRBV7-2 and TRBJ1-5, the complete variable domain is GAGVSQSPSNKVTEKGKDVELRCDPISGHTALYWYRQSLGQGLEFLIYFQGNSAPDKSGLPSDRFSAERTGGSVSTLTIQRTQQEDSAVYLCASSPGQANQPQHFGDGTRLSIL.

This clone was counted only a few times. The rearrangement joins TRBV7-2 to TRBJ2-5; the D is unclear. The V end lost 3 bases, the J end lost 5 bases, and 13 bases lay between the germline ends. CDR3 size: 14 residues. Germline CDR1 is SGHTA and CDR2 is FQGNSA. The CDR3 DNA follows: TGTGCCAGCAGCTTCGACCCCGCCGGGGAGACCCAGTACTTC. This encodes CASSFDPAGETQYF. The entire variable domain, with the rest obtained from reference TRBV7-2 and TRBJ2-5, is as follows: GAGVSQSPSNKVTEKGKDVELRCDPISGHTALYWYRQSLGQGLEFLIYFQGNSAPDKSGLPSDRFSAERTGGSVSTLTIQRTQQEDSAVYLCASSFDPAGETQYFGPGTRLLVL.

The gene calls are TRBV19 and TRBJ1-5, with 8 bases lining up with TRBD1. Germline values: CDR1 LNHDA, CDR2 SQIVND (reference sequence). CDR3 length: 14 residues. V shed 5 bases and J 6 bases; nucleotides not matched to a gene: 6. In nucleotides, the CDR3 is TGTGCCAGTAGTCCTACAGGGGGGAGTCAGCCCCAGCATTTT. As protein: CASSPTGGSQPQHF.

The CDR3: CASSPLTWGSSTDTQYF. CDR3 in DNA: TGTGCCAGCAGCCCACTCACCTGGGGCTCTAGCACAGATACGCAGTATTTT. This sequence joins TRBV27 and TRBJ2-3; possibly TRBD1 for D (5 bases). Trimming took 6 bases from V and 0 from J, leaving 19 bases between them. Germline CDR1 reads MNHEY; CDR2 reads SMNVEV (reference sequence). There are 17 residues in the CDR3.

The CDR3 DNA reads TGTGCCAGTAGTACCCAGGGAACTGAAGCTTTCTTT. It codes for CASSTQGTEAFF. The chain combines TRBV19 with TRBJ1-1, with a weak D call TRBD1 (5 bases). The V gene's germline CDR1 is LNHDA and CDR2 SQIVND (reference sequence). The CDR3 runs to 12 residues. Trimming shortened V by 4 bases and J by 5 bases, and 8 bases separated the two germline ends.

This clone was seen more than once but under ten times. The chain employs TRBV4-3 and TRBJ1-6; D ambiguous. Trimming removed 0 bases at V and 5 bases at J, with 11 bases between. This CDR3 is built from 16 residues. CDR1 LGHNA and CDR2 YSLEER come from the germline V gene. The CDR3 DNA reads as TGCGCCAGCAGCCAAGATGGCGGCAACGATAATTCACCCCTCCACTTT. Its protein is CASSQDGGNDNSPLHF.

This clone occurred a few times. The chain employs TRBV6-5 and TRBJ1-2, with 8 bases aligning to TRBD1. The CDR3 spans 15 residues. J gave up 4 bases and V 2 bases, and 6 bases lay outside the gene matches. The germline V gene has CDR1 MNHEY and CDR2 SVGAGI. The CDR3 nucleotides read TGTGCCAGCAGTTACCCGAGACAGGGGACCTATGGCTACACCTTC. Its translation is CASSYPRQGTYGYTF.

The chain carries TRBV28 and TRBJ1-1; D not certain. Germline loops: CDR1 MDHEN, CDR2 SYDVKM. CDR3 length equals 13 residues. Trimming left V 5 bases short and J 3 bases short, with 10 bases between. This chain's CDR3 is CASSRLADTEAFF. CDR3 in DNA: TGTGCCAGCAGTCGATTGGCTGACACTGAAGCTTTCTTT.

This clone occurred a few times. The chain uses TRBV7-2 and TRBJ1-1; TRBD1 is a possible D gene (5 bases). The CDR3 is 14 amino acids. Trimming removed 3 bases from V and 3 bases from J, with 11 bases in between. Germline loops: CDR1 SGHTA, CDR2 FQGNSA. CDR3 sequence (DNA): TGTGCCAGCAGCTTGACGGACACTTACACTGAAGCTTTCTTT. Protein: CASSLTDTYTEAFF.

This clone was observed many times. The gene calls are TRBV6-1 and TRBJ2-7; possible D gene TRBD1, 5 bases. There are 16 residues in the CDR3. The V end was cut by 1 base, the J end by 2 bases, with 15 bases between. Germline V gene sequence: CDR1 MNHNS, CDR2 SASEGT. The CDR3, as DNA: TGTGCCAGCAGTGAAGAAGTGGGGCGAGTGACCTACGAGCAGTACTTC. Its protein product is CASSEEVGRVTYEQYF.

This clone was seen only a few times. Here the CDR3 DNA reads TGTGCCAGCAGCGTAGGGACAGCTCCTAGCACAGATACGCAGTATTTT. Protein sequence: CASSVGTAPSTDTQYF. V gene TRBV9 combines with J gene TRBJ2-3; a weak D match, TRBD1 (6 bases). Trimming shortened V by 0 bases and J by 0 bases, and 11 bases separated the two germline ends. Germline CDR1 SGDLS, CDR2 YYNGEE. This CDR3 contains 16 residues.

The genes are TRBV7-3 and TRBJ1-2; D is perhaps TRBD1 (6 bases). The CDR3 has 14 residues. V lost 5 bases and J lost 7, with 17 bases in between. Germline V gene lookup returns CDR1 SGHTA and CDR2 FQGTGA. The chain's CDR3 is CASSQTGHSTGYTF. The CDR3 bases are TGTGCCAGCAGCCAAACGGGACACAGCACTGGCTACACCTTC.

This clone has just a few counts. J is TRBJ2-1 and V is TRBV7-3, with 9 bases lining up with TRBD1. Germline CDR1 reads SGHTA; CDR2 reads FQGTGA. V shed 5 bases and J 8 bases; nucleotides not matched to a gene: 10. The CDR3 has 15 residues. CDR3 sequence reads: CASSETGTGKDEQFF. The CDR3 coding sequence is TGTGCCAGCAGCGAAACCGGGACAGGGAAGGATGAGCAGTTCTTC.

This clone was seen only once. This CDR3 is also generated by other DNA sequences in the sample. CDR3 loop: CASSLEGQGYNEQFF. In DNA, the CDR3 is TGTGCCAGCAGCTTAGAGGGGCAGGGATACAATGAGCAGTTCTTC. The chain combines TRBV11-2 with TRBJ2-1, with D tentatively TRBD1 (5 bases). The germline CDR1 and CDR2 sequences are SGHAT and FQNNGV. The ends were cut back, 0 bases at V and 4 bases at J, with 10 bases in the middle. The CDR3 is 15 residues long.

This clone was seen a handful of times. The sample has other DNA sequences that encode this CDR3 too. This CDR3 reads CASSLDGQNYGYTF. CDR3 nucleotide sequence: TGCGCCAGCAGCCTGGACGGACAGAACTATGGCTACACCTTC. The V and J genes are TRBV5-1 and TRBJ1-2; a possible D gene is TRBD1 (6 bases). Germline V gene data show CDR1 as SGHRS and CDR2 as YFSETQ. This CDR3 has 14 amino acids. The V end lost 4 bases, the J end lost 2 bases, and 12 bases lay between the germline ends. Based on the CDR3 plus reference TRBV5-1 and TRBJ1-2, the full variable domain is KAGVTQTPRYLIKTRGQQVTLSCSPISGHRSVSWYQQTPGQGLQFLFEYFSETQRNKGNFPGRFSGRQFSNSRSEMNVSTLELGDSALYLCASSLDGQNYGYTFGSGTRLTVV.

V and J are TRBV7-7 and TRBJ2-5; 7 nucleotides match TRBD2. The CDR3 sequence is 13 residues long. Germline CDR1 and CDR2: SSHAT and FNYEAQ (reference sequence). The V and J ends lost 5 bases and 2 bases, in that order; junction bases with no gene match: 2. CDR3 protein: CASSRDYQETQYF. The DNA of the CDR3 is TGTGCCAGCAGCCGGGACTATCAAGAGACCCAGTACTTC.

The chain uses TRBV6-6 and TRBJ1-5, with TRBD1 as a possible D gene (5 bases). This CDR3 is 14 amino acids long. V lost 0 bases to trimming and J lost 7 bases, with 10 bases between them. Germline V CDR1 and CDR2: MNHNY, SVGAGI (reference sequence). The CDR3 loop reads CASSYSEGPQPQHF. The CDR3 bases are TGTGCCAGCAGTTACTCGGAGGGGCCACAGCCCCAGCATTTT.

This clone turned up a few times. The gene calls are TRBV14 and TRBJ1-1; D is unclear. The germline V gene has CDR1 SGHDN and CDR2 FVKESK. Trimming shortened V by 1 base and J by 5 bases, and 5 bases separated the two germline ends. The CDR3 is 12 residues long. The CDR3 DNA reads TGTGCCAGCAGCCAAGTTCTAACTGAAGCTTTCTTT. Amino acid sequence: CASSQVLTEAFF.

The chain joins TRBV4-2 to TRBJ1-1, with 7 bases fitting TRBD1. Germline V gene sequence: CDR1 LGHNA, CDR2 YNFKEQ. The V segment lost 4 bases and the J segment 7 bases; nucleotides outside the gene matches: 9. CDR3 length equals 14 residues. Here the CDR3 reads CASSRPTGKSEAFF. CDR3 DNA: TGTGCCAGCAGCCGCCCGACAGGGAAGAGTGAAGCTTTCTTT.

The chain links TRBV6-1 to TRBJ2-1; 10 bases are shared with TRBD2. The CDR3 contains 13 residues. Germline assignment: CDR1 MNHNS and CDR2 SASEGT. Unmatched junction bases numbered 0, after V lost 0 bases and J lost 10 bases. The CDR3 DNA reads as TGTGCCAGCAGTGAAGCACTAGCGGGAGAGCAGTTCTTC. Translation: CASSEALAGEQFF.

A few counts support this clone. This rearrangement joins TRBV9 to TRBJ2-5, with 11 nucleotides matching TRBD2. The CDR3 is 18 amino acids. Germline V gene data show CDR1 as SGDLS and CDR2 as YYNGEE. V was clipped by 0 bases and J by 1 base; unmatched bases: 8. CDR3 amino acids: CASSVEASGTSGQETQYF. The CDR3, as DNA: TGTGCCAGCAGCGTAGAGGCCTCCGGGACTAGCGGCCAAGAGACCCAGTACTTC.